A selection of T cell receptor beta chains follows, all from one sample in a study of cytomegalovirus exposure and HLA in healthy donors. Sequenced by immunoSEQ multiplex PCR; TCRdb stores in-frame clones only, minus some. Among about 56,000 clones listed, just over 90% were seen once. Sequencing was performed on PBMCs. The receptors stem from a woman younger than 35 in good health and CMV-seropositive. CDR3s include the opening cysteine and the closing phenylalanine or tryptophan. Each record gives: clone size, D gene, J gene, V gene, CDR3 protein, CDR3 DNA. A D gene is named only where the DNA matches it firmly. Expanded clones get a size class; other rows say once, few or many, or leave the size out.

clone_size: few
d_call: -
j_call: TRBJ1-1
v_call: TRBV29-1
cdr3_aa: CSVGDYSEAFF
cdr3_nt: TGCAGCGTGGGGGACTACTCTGAAGCTTTCTTT

clone_size: -
d_call: -
j_call: TRBJ1-6
v_call: TRBV30
cdr3_aa: CAWSRGAGSPLHF
cdr3_nt: TGTGCCTGGAGTCGGGGGGCCGGTTCACCCCTCCACTTT

clone_size: -
d_call: -
j_call: TRBJ1-1
v_call: TRBV7-9
cdr3_aa: CASSGRQFPAFF
cdr3_nt: TGTGCCAGCAGCGGGCGACAGTTTCCAGCTTTCTTT

clone_size: -
d_call: -
j_call: TRBJ2-7
v_call: TRBV6-1
cdr3_aa: CASSEGRGSDEQYF
cdr3_nt: TGTGCCAGCAGTGAAGGGAGGGGTAGCGACGAGCAGTACTTC

clone_size: -
d_call: -
j_call: TRBJ2-1
v_call: TRBV7-9
cdr3_aa: CASSPGSGEQFF
cdr3_nt: TGTGCCAGCAGCCCAGGTAGCGGTGAGCAGTTCTTC

clone_size: -
d_call: -
j_call: TRBJ1-1
v_call: TRBV6-6
cdr3_aa: CASSYSIAGSEAFF
cdr3_nt: TGTGCCAGCAGTTACTCGATCGCGGGGAGTGAAGCTTTCTTT

clone_size: -
d_call: TRBD1
j_call: TRBJ2-2
v_call: TRBV28
cdr3_aa: CASSKPGQDFTGELFF
cdr3_nt: TGTGCCAGCAGTAAACCGGGACAGGATTTCACCGGGGAGCTGTTTTTT

clone_size: -
d_call: TRBD1
j_call: TRBJ1-1
v_call: TRBV5-4
cdr3_aa: CAGQGAVNTEAFF
cdr3_nt: TGTGCCGGGCAGGGGGCTGTGAACACTGAAGCTTTCTTT

clone_size: -
d_call: TRBD2
j_call: TRBJ2-5
v_call: TRBV7-3
cdr3_aa: CASSFRPGGIETQYF
cdr3_nt: TGTGCCAGCAGCTTCCGCCCCGGGGGGATAGAGACCCAGTACTTC

clone_size: -
d_call: TRBD1
j_call: TRBJ2-5
v_call: TRBV5-6
cdr3_aa: CASSLPWDRQETQYF
cdr3_nt: TGTGCCAGCAGCTTGCCCTGGGACAGACAAGAGACCCAGTACTTC

clone_size: once
d_call: TRBD2
j_call: TRBJ2-7
v_call: TRBV13
cdr3_aa: CASSLRKTSGEHSYEQYF
cdr3_nt: TGTGCCAGCAGCTTACGCAAGACTAGCGGTGAACACTCCTACGAGCAGTACTTC

clone_size: -
d_call: TRBD2
j_call: TRBJ2-3
v_call: TRBV6-4
cdr3_aa: CASSRSGGPTDTQYF
cdr3_nt: TGTGCCAGCAGTCGTAGCGGGGGCCCCACAGATACGCAGTATTTT

clone_size: -
d_call: TRBD2
j_call: TRBJ2-1
v_call: TRBV14
cdr3_aa: CASSQGLAGPYNEQFF
cdr3_nt: TGTGCCAGCAGCCAAGGACTAGCGGGGCCCTACAATGAGCAGTTCTTC

clone_size: -
d_call: -
j_call: TRBJ1-5
v_call: TRBV28
cdr3_aa: CASSLFGGESNQPQHF
cdr3_nt: TGTGCCAGCAGTTTATTCGGGGGTGAGAGCAATCAGCCCCAGCATTTT

clone_size: -
d_call: TRBD2
j_call: TRBJ2-1
v_call: TRBV11-2
cdr3_aa: CASSTQRGYYNEQFF
cdr3_nt: TGTGCCAGCAGCACCCAGCGGGGGTATTACAATGAGCAGTTCTTC

clone_size: -
d_call: TRBD1
j_call: TRBJ1-6
v_call: TRBV28
cdr3_aa: CASSPPDRANLNSPLHF
cdr3_nt: TGTGCCAGCAGTCCCCCGGACAGGGCAAATCTGAATTCACCCCTCCACTTT

clone_size: -
d_call: -
j_call: TRBJ2-6
v_call: TRBV28
cdr3_aa: CASSFSGSGANVLTF
cdr3_nt: TGTGCCAGCAGTTTTTCGGGTTCTGGGGCCAACGTCCTGACTTTC

clone_size: -
d_call: -
j_call: TRBJ2-7
v_call: TRBV4-1
cdr3_aa: CASSQDRGAPYEQYF
cdr3_nt: TGCGCCAGCAGCCAAGACCGGGGGGCCCCCTACGAGCAGTACTTC

clone_size: -
d_call: -
j_call: TRBJ1-1
v_call: TRBV5-4
cdr3_aa: CASSLAGGATNTEAFF
cdr3_nt: TGTGCCAGCAGCTTGGCGGGGGGCGCAACGAACACTGAAGCTTTCTTT

clone_size: -
d_call: TRBD2
j_call: TRBJ2-7
v_call: TRBV7-2
cdr3_aa: CASSRESGGVSYEQYF
cdr3_nt: TGTGCCAGCAGCCGGGAGTCGGGGGGGGTTTCCTACGAGCAGTACTTC

clone_size: -
d_call: TRBD2
j_call: TRBJ2-2
v_call: TRBV2
cdr3_aa: CAGSGRGVRTGELFF
cdr3_nt: TGTGCCGGCAGCGGGCGGGGGGTACGCACCGGGGAGCTGTTTTTT

clone_size: -
d_call: -
j_call: TRBJ2-1
v_call: TRBV4-1
cdr3_aa: CASSQDRDTEQFF
cdr3_nt: TGCGCCAGCAGCCAAGACCGGGACACCGAGCAGTTCTTC

clone_size: -
d_call: TRBD2
j_call: TRBJ2-3
v_call: TRBV7-3
cdr3_aa: CASSLAGGGADTQYF
cdr3_nt: TGTGCCAGCAGCCTAGCGGGGGGCGGAGCAGATACGCAGTATTTT

clone_size: -
d_call: -
j_call: TRBJ1-3
v_call: TRBV9
cdr3_aa: CASSVAAGAGGNTIYF
cdr3_nt: TGTGCCAGCAGCGTAGCGGCAGGGGCAGGGGGAAACACCATATATTTT

clone_size: -
d_call: -
j_call: TRBJ2-7
v_call: TRBV6-6
cdr3_aa: CASSFVDRPGGEQYF
cdr3_nt: TGTGCCAGCAGTTTCGTGGACAGGCCGGGGGGGGAGCAGTACTTC

clone_size: -
d_call: TRBD1
j_call: TRBJ2-7
v_call: TRBV14
cdr3_aa: CASSQDTRTGYEQYF
cdr3_nt: TGTGCCAGCAGCCAAGATACTAGGACAGGCTACGAGCAGTACTTC

clone_size: -
d_call: -
j_call: TRBJ1-4
v_call: TRBV30
cdr3_aa: CACWGGNEKLFF
cdr3_nt: TGTGCCTGTTGGGGGGGTAATGAAAAACTGTTTTTT

clone_size: -
d_call: -
j_call: TRBJ2-2
v_call: TRBV5-1
cdr3_aa: CASSLSFPNTGELFF
cdr3_nt: TGCGCCAGCAGCTTAAGCTTCCCGAACACCGGGGAGCTGTTTTTT

clone_size: -
d_call: -
j_call: TRBJ1-6
v_call: TRBV28
cdr3_aa: CASSPQTGVNSPLHF
cdr3_nt: TGTGCCAGCAGCCCACAGACAGGCGTGAATTCACCCCTCCACTTT

clone_size: once
d_call: TRBD1
j_call: TRBJ1-1
v_call: TRBV29-1
cdr3_aa: CSVLNRGRRNTEAFF
cdr3_nt: TGCAGCGTCCTCAACAGGGGGAGGAGGAACACTGAAGCTTTCTTT

clone_size: -
d_call: TRBD1
j_call: TRBJ1-1
v_call: TRBV27
cdr3_aa: CASSTPSRGQGLAEAFF
cdr3_nt: TGTGCCAGCAGTACGCCCTCCAGGGGGCAAGGATTGGCTGAAGCTTTCTTT

clone_size: -
d_call: -
j_call: TRBJ1-1
v_call: TRBV29-1
cdr3_aa: CSAPGQNTEAFF
cdr3_nt: TGCAGCGCTCCGGGACAGAACACTGAAGCTTTCTTT

clone_size: -
d_call: -
j_call: TRBJ1-6
v_call: TRBV25-1
cdr3_aa: CASSGTLAGYNSPLHF
cdr3_nt: TGTGCCAGCAGTGGAACTTTGGCAGGGTATAATTCACCCCTCCACTTT

clone_size: -
d_call: -
j_call: TRBJ1-5
v_call: TRBV28
cdr3_aa: CASSFALSTGNSNQPQHF
cdr3_nt: TGTGCCAGCAGTTTCGCACTCAGTACGGGTAATAGCAATCAGCCCCAGCATTTT

clone_size: -
d_call: TRBD1
j_call: TRBJ2-2
v_call: TRBV5-1
cdr3_aa: CASSSQGADTGELFF
cdr3_nt: TGCGCCAGCAGCTCCCAGGGGGCAGACACCGGGGAGCTGTTTTTT

clone_size: few
d_call: -
j_call: TRBJ2-1
v_call: TRBV29-1
cdr3_aa: CSVETSYEQFF
cdr3_nt: TGCAGCGTCGAAACTAGCTATGAGCAGTTCTTC

clone_size: -
d_call: TRBD1
j_call: TRBJ2-2
v_call: TRBV29-1
cdr3_aa: CSVGTGANTGELFF
cdr3_nt: TGCAGCGTTGGGACAGGGGCGAACACCGGGGAGCTGTTTTTT

clone_size: once
d_call: -
j_call: TRBJ2-5
v_call: TRBV5-6
cdr3_aa: CASSLDYRQETQYF
cdr3_nt: TGTGCCAGCAGCTTGGATTACAGGCAAGAGACCCAGTACTTC

clone_size: -
d_call: TRBD2
j_call: TRBJ2-1
v_call: TRBV7-2
cdr3_aa: CASSFTSGGGEQFF
cdr3_nt: TGTGCCAGCAGCTTCACTAGCGGGGGGGGTGAGCAGTTCTTC

clone_size: -
d_call: -
j_call: TRBJ2-1
v_call: TRBV10-1
cdr3_aa: CASSGNREGDYNEQFF
cdr3_nt: TGCGCCAGCAGTGGGAACAGGGAGGGAGACTACAATGAGCAGTTCTTC

clone_size: -
d_call: TRBD1
j_call: TRBJ2-7
v_call: TRBV6-6
cdr3_aa: CASSLPGTDEQYF
cdr3_nt: TGTGCCAGCAGTCTTCCCGGGACAGACGAGCAGTACTTC

clone_size: -
d_call: -
j_call: TRBJ1-2
v_call: TRBV11-2
cdr3_aa: CASSFDREGGYTF
cdr3_nt: TGTGCCAGCAGCTTTGATAGGGAGGGTGGCTACACCTTC

clone_size: -
d_call: -
j_call: TRBJ1-5
v_call: TRBV28
cdr3_aa: CASKGDGGRGNQPQHF
cdr3_nt: TGTGCCAGCAAGGGTGACGGGGGACGGGGCAATCAGCCCCAGCATTTT

clone_size: -
d_call: -
j_call: TRBJ1-6
v_call: TRBV14
cdr3_aa: CASSQLPANSPLHF
cdr3_nt: TGTGCCAGCAGCCAACTCCCCGCGAATTCACCCCTCCACTTT

clone_size: -
d_call: -
j_call: TRBJ2-5
v_call: TRBV7-8
cdr3_aa: CASSVQGPSPETQYF
cdr3_nt: TGTGCCAGCAGCGTACAGGGTCCTTCCCCAGAGACCCAGTACTTC

clone_size: -
d_call: TRBD1
j_call: TRBJ1-4
v_call: TRBV6-1
cdr3_aa: CASTEGTGTEKLFF
cdr3_nt: TGTGCCAGCACTGAGGGGACAGGGACTGAAAAACTGTTTTTT

clone_size: -
d_call: -
j_call: TRBJ2-2
v_call: TRBV5-6
cdr3_aa: CASSFSPGGTYTGELFF
cdr3_nt: TGTGCCAGCAGCTTTAGCCCCGGAGGGACGTACACCGGGGAGCTGTTTTTT

clone_size: -
d_call: TRBD1
j_call: TRBJ1-2
v_call: TRBV7-9
cdr3_aa: CASSQKGTGVDYGYTF
cdr3_nt: TGTGCCAGCAGCCAAAAAGGGACAGGGGTAGACTATGGCTACACCTTC

clone_size: -
d_call: TRBD1
j_call: TRBJ1-4
v_call: TRBV27
cdr3_aa: CASSSVGTGGGKLFF
cdr3_nt: TGTGCCAGCAGTTCAGTCGGGACAGGGGGAGGAAAACTGTTTTTT

clone_size: -
d_call: -
j_call: TRBJ1-6
v_call: TRBV5-6
cdr3_aa: CASSLSGPLHF
cdr3_nt: TGTGCCAGCAGCTTGAGCGGACCCCTCCACTTT

clone_size: -
d_call: -
j_call: TRBJ1-1
v_call: TRBV27
cdr3_aa: CASSIGRSTEAFF
cdr3_nt: TGTGCCAGCTCAATAGGGAGGAGCACTGAAGCTTTCTTT

clone_size: -
d_call: -
j_call: TRBJ2-1
v_call: TRBV19
cdr3_aa: CASSMGGVEQFF
cdr3_nt: TGTGCCAGTAGTATGGGGGGTGTAGAGCAGTTCTTC

clone_size: -
d_call: -
j_call: TRBJ1-4
v_call: TRBV5-1
cdr3_aa: CASSSGSGNEKLFF
cdr3_nt: TGCGCCAGCAGCTCAGGGAGCGGGAATGAAAAACTGTTTTTT

clone_size: once
d_call: TRBD1
j_call: TRBJ2-3
v_call: TRBV6-5
cdr3_aa: CASSDRDRGLDTQYF
cdr3_nt: TGTGCCAGCAGCGACCGGGACAGGGGGCTAGATACGCAGTATTTT

clone_size: few
d_call: -
j_call: TRBJ1-1
v_call: TRBV6-4
cdr3_aa: CASSEASNTEAFF
cdr3_nt: TGTGCCAGCAGTGAGGCCTCGAACACTGAAGCTTTCTTT

clone_size: -
d_call: -
j_call: TRBJ1-2
v_call: TRBV7-9
cdr3_aa: CASSRGTADYGYTF
cdr3_nt: TGTGCCAGCAGCCGCGGGACGGCTGATTATGGCTACACCTTC